In this sample, the clone carrying this T cell receptor (beta chain) turned up a few times. This entry belongs to a study of patients and donors after allogeneic stem cell transplantation. TCRdb called the RT-PCR reads again in MiXCR, with one record for every CDR3 protein. Of some 230,000 distinct CDR3 sequences listed, 13% to 15% were seen once; the top ten hold approximately 10%. Sequencing input: blood, either unsorted or a sorted T cell fraction (not recorded which). This clonotype originated in a human donor who was either an allogeneic HSCT recipient or a stem cell or donor lymphocyte infusion donor (not recorded which). It is not recorded whose cells these are; they may come from a transplant donor.

The CDR3 sequence: CASSLGVEWRYTDTQYF. In DNA, the CDR3 is TGTGCCAGCAGCTTAGGTGTAGAGTGGCGGTACACAGATACGCAGTATTTT. This chain links TRBV11-1 with TRBJ2-3; D gene uncertain. The V end was cut by 1 base, the J end by 2 bases, with 16 bases between. Germline V gives CDR1 SGHAT, CDR2 FQDESV (reference sequence). This CDR3 contains 17 residues.